Listed here are 5 T cell receptor beta chains from one sample, sequenced in a study of OX40 agonist ivuxolimab in advanced cancers. Data came from immunoSEQ multiplex PCR; TCRdb stores just in-frame clones and leaves some out. This sample yields under 85,000 clones, of which around 94% are seen a single time; around 21% belongs to the top ten. The starting material was CD4+ or CD8+ T cells sorted from blood, obtained in a trial of the OX40 agonist ivuxolimab. The receptors originated from an adult with an advanced solid tumor such as melanoma, head and neck, liver or kidney cancer.

This chain connects TRBV18 to TRBJ2-1, with 9 bases aligning to TRBD2. Germline trimming cut 5 bases from V and 3 bases from J; bases unmatched to any gene: 8. This CDR3 region has 16 residues. CDR1 is KGHSH, CDR2 LQKENI, per germline. In DNA form, the CDR3 reads TGTGCCAGCTCATCCGGCCCTAGCGGGGACTACAATGAGCAGTTCTTC. It yields the protein CASSSGPSGDYNEQFF.

This chain connects TRBV5-6 to TRBJ2-3, with 11 bases fitting TRBD2. The germline gives CDR1 SGHDT, CDR2 YYEEEE. This CDR3 region has 16 residues. With 5 bases clipped from V and 7 bases from J, the junction kept 12 bases outside the gene matches. CDR3 bases: TGTGCCAGCAGTATCGGGACTAGCGGCCCCCGGTATACGCAGTATTTT. Translating it yields CASSIGTSGPRYTQYF.

The chain is built from TRBV27 and TRBJ1-6; D is uncertain. The germline CDR1 and CDR2 sequences are MNHEY and SMNVEV (reference sequence). The CDR3 has 13 amino acids. V lost 8 bases and J 9 bases, leaving 14 bases between the germline ends. The CDR3 DNA sequence: TGTGCCAGCGTAGGGAGTTGGGGTTCACCCCTCCACTTT. It yields the protein CASVGSWGSPLHF.

V gene TRBV4-1 combines with J gene TRBJ2-1; 12 positions match TRBD2. Germline lookup yields CDR1 MGHRA and CDR2 YSYEKL. Losses at the gene ends were 9 bases for V and 7 bases for J; bases not matched to a gene: 25. The CDR3 is made up of 20 amino acids. The CDR3 DNA is TGCGCCAGTCGCTCCCGGGAGGGATCTAGCGGGGGGGCCGGTCATAATGAGCAGTTCTTC. This gives the protein CASRSREGSSGGAGHNEQFF.

V gene TRBV7-9 combines with J gene TRBJ2-2; D is ambiguous. CDR3 length equals 12 residues. The germline CDR1 and CDR2 sequences are SEHNR and FQNEAQ (reference sequence). The ends were cut back, 5 bases at V and 6 bases at J, with 7 bases in the middle. The CDR3 region is CASSPRPGELFF. CDR3 coding DNA: TGTGCCAGCAGCCCGAGGCCCGGGGAGCTGTTTTTT.